The present T cell receptor (beta chain) was sequenced within a study of OX40 agonist ivuxolimab in advanced cancers. In the study overall: It was ivuxolimab, an agonistic anti-OX40 (CD134) antibody, that patients were treated with. Under the entry rules, prior anti-PD-1, anti-PD-L1 or anti-CTLA-4 therapy was allowed, and roughly 43% had some.

Libraries were prepared by immunoSEQ multiplex PCR; TCRdb keeps only in-frame clonotypes and omits some of them. The sample holds 50,000 to 65,000 clones; 81% are singletons and the top ten take more than 0.8%. Trimming cost V 6 bases and J 2 bases, with 13 bases left between them. The CDR3 runs 14 residues. The germline CDR1 and CDR2 sequences are MNHNS and SASEGT. The source material was CD4+ or CD8+ T cells sorted from blood, sampled in a trial of the OX40 agonist ivuxolimab. This clonotype was obtained from an adult with an advanced solid tumor such as melanoma, head and neck, liver or kidney cancer. V gene TRBV6-1 combines with J gene TRBJ1-1, with D possibly matching TRBD1 (5 bases). The CDR3 spells CASRGRGANTEAFF. CDR3 sequence (DNA): TGTGCCAGCAGGGGTCGCGGGGCCAACACTGAAGCTTTCTTT.